This T cell receptor (beta chain) was recovered during a study of CD8 T cells in Susac syndrome. CDR1 is MDHEN and CDR2 is SYDVKM in the germline V gene. The length of the CDR3 is 13 residues. V gave up 4 bases and J gave up 4 bases; unmatched junction bases: 2. Sequencing of TCR beta, carried out with a high-throughput approach, was applied to CD8+ and CD4+ T cells from the blood. Negative isolation yielded CD8+ and CD4+ T cells; FACS enriched TEMRA cells. Random hexamers were used to reverse transcribe an amount of 0.5 to 1 ug RNA. An immunoSEQ multiplex PCR generated amplified TCR beta CDR3 products spanning 54 Vbeta and 13 Jbeta. TCRdb used MiXCR to reprocess the immunoSEQ multiplex PCR reads, holding one entry per CDR3 protein. The sample lists 110,000 or so distinct CDR3 sequences; about 95% were seen once.

The chain links TRBV28 to TRBJ1-1; 8 nucleotides match TRBD1. The sequenced material came from CD4+ T cells from PBMCs. The receptor's source is a human donor in good health. CDR3 DNA sequence: TGTGCCAGCAGTTCTGGACAGGGCACTGAAGCTTTCTTT. This translates into CASSSGQGTEAFF.